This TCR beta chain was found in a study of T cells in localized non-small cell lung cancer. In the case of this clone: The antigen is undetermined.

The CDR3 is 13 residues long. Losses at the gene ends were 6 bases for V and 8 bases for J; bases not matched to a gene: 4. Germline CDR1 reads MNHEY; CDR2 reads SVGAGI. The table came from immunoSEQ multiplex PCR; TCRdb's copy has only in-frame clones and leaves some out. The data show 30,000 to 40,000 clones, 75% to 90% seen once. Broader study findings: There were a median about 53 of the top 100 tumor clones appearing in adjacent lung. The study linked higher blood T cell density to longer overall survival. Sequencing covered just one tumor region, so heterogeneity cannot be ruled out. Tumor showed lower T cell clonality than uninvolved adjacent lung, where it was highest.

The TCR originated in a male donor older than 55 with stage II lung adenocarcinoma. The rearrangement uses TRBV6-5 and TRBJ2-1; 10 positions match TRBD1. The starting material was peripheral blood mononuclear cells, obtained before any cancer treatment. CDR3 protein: CASRTGGRYEQFF. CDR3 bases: TGTGCCAGCAGGACAGGGGGCAGGTATGAGCAGTTCTTC.